Shown below are 3 T cell receptor beta chains from a single sample sequenced in a study of technical replicates of blood from several donors (dated by TCRdb to the late 2010s). Library method: the immunoSEQ multiplex PCR assay. TCRdb mirrors the immuneACCESS table, restricted to in-frame sequences. Some clones are absent from its copies; in checked studies, under half trace to an unresolved V gene, and the reason for the others is unknown. Present in this sample are 53,000 or so clones, roughly 84% of which were seen just once. The ten largest clones take up approximately 5.9% of the sample. Specimen: PBMCs. The origin of the receptors is a human donor in good health. Some clones in this sample may be carry-over from other donors' samples.

The rearrangement uses TRBV7-8 and TRBJ1-5, with TRBD1 matching 11 bases. Germline CDR1 reads SGHVS; CDR2 reads FQNEAQ. The ends lost 1 base at V and 7 bases at J; junction bases unmatched: 6. The CDR3 is made up of 16 amino acids. The CDR3: CASSLVDRGLGQPQHF. The CDR3 DNA follows: TGTGCCAGCAGCTTAGTGGACAGGGGGCTGGGGCAGCCCCAGCATTTT.

The chain joins TRBV5-4 to TRBJ2-7; TRBD2 agrees at 7 bases. The CDR3 extends over 17 amino acids. CDR1 and CDR2 from the germline V gene are SGHNT and YYREEE (reference sequence). V was pared by 1 base and J by 1 base, with 11 bases of the junction left unmatched. This CDR3 is CASSLIGPSGYSYEQYF. Written as DNA, the CDR3 is TGTGCCAGCAGCTTGATCGGTCCTAGCGGCTATTCCTACGAGCAGTACTTC.

The chain carries TRBV2 and TRBJ2-3; D may be TRBD2 (5 bases). Trimming pared 10 bases from V and 2 bases from J, leaving 19 bases between. Germline V gene lookup returns CDR1 SNHLY and CDR2 FYNNEI. This CDR3 contains 15 residues. The CDR3 reads CATSRPSLITDTQYF. CDR3 bases: TGTGCCACGAGCAGGCCTAGCTTAATCACAGATACGCAGTATTTT.